The 12 T cell receptor beta chains below all came from one sample that was sequenced in a study of OX40 agonist ivuxolimab in advanced cancers. Clones were read by immunoSEQ multiplex PCR, and TCRdb kept only the in-frame ones, dropping some. The top ten hold 8% to 13% of the sample, which has fewer than 85,000 clones, about 90% seen once. Specimen: CD4+ or CD8+ T cells sorted from blood, collected in a trial of the OX40 agonist ivuxolimab. These receptors originate from an adult with an advanced solid tumor such as melanoma, head and neck, liver or kidney cancer.

The chain is built from TRBV4-2 and TRBJ1-2, with 7 bases fitting TRBD1. This CDR3 contains 15 residues. Trimming cost V 0 bases and J 1 base; bases outside gene matches: 2. Germline V CDR1 and CDR2: LGHNA, YNFKEQ. CDR3 loop: CASSQDRQGNYGYTF. CDR3 DNA: TGTGCCAGCAGCCAAGACAGACAGGGTAACTATGGCTACACCTTC.

This CDR3 reads CASSHPSEETQYF. Here the CDR3 DNA reads TGCGCCAGCAGCCACCCTAGCGAAGAGACCCAGTACTTC. The chain is built from TRBV4-1 and TRBJ2-5; possible D gene TRBD2, 6 bases. Trimming pared 3 bases from V and 3 bases from J, leaving 8 bases between. The CDR3 runs 13 residues. Looked up from germline, CDR1 is MGHRA and CDR2 is YSYEKL.

The chain couples TRBV6-6 to TRBJ1-4; D unclear. Looked up from germline, CDR1 is MNHNY and CDR2 is SVGAGI (reference sequence). CDR3 size: 15 residues. The ends were cut back, 2 bases at V and 8 bases at J, with 15 bases in the middle. The CDR3 sequence: CASSYILTGEEKLFF. Written as DNA, the CDR3 is TGTGCCAGCAGTTACATTTTGACCGGGGAGGAAAAACTGTTTTTT.

This chain joins TRBV19 and TRBJ2-1; D may be TRBD1 or TRBD2 (6 bases each). The CDR3 is 15 residues long. The germline CDR1 and CDR2 sequences are LNHDA and SQIVND (reference sequence). Trimming left V 3 bases short and J 6 bases short, with 15 bases between. In DNA, the CDR3 is TGTGCCAGTAGTATGGCCGGGGGCGAAGGCAATGAGCAGTTCTTC. Residues: CASSMAGGEGNEQFF.

This clone was observed a single time. The V call is TRBV4-1, the J call TRBJ2-7, with D possibly called TRBD1 or TRBD2 (5 bases each). The CDR3 has 15 amino acids. Trimming took off 3 bases at V and 0 bases at J, with 12 bases between the two ends. CDR1 is MGHRA and CDR2 is YSYEKL in the germline V gene. Here the CDR3 reads CASSQAVGVSYEQYF. Here the CDR3 DNA reads TGCGCCAGCAGCCAGGCTGTGGGGGTCTCCTACGAGCAGTACTTC.

V is TRBV14 and J is TRBJ2-7; no firm D call. Germline V lookup: CDR1 SGHDN, CDR2 FVKESK. The CDR3 totals 13 residues. Between the trimmed V and J ends, which lost 1 base and 2 bases, there was a span of 6 bases. The DNA of the CDR3 is TGTGCCAGCAGCCAAGTACCTACCTACGAGCAGTACTTC. This encodes CASSQVPTYEQYF.

The chain recombines TRBV10-3 with TRBJ2-7; the match to TRBD1 covers 11 bases. CDR3 length: 15 amino acids. J gave up 4 bases and V 6 bases, and 8 bases lay outside the gene matches. Germline V gene lookup returns CDR1 ENHRY and CDR2 SYGVKD. The CDR3 sequence: CAISQGGTGGYEQYF. As DNA, the CDR3 is TGTGCCATCAGCCAGGGTGGGACAGGGGGTTACGAGCAGTACTTC.

This chain uses TRBV11-2 with TRBJ1-6; D call uncertain. Germline V gene data show CDR1 as SGHAT and CDR2 as FQNNGV. The CDR3 length is 17 residues. Trimming removed 3 bases from V and 2 bases from J, with 14 bases in between. CDR3 nucleotide sequence: TGTGCCAGCAGCTTTTACGGGGAGACCCCCTATAATTCACCCCTCCACTTT. Translated: CASSFYGETPYNSPLHF.

The V call is TRBV13, the J call TRBJ2-3; either TRBD1 or TRBD2 may fit D (5 bases each). Germline V gives CDR1 PRHDT, CDR2 FYEKMQ (reference sequence). The CDR3 runs 11 residues. V was pared by 3 bases and J by 8 bases, with 6 bases between. Here the CDR3 DNA reads TGTGCCAGCAGCTTGAGGGGTACGCAGTATTTT. Amino acids: CASSLRGTQYF.

The J gene is TRBJ1-1, the V gene TRBV5-5, with 11 bases aligning to TRBD1. Germline V lookup: CDR1 SGHKS, CDR2 YYEKEE (reference sequence). The trim removed 2 bases at V and 6 bases at J, leaving 3 bases unmatched. The CDR3 runs to 14 residues. The CDR3 nucleotides are TGTGCCAGCAGCTTTGGGACAGGGGGACCTGAAGCTTTCTTT. Its protein product is CASSFGTGGPEAFF.

The genes are TRBV11-2 and TRBJ2-1; 11 bases fit TRBD2. J was trimmed by 10 bases and V by 3 bases; bases with no gene match: 11. This CDR3 contains 16 residues. Germline V gives CDR1 SGHAT, CDR2 FQNNGV. The CDR3 bases are TGTGCCAGCAGCTTCCCATCTAGCGGGGGGCCAGGGGAGCAGTTCTTC. This encodes CASSFPSSGGPGEQFF.

This chain joins TRBV6-6 and TRBJ2-5; D assignment may be TRBD1 or TRBD2 (5 bases each). Germline V gene data show CDR1 as MNHNY and CDR2 as SVGAGI (reference sequence). Trimming shortened V by 1 base and J by 4 bases, and 10 bases separated the two germline ends. The CDR3 contains 14 residues. The CDR3 sequence is CASSYYGGRETQYF. In nucleotides, the CDR3 is TGTGCCAGCAGTTACTATGGGGGTAGAGAGACCCAGTACTTC.